This TCR beta chain was sequenced in a study of shared clonotypes between healthy human individuals. Clones were sequenced by immunoSEQ multiplex PCR, and TCRdb holds only the in-frame ones, with some missing. The repertoire has some 380,000 clones, approximately 96% of them found once; the top ten carry about 0.32%. The CDR3 is made up of 18 amino acids. After removal of 0 bases from V and 4 bases from J, the junction contained 11 bases not matched to a gene. From germline, CDR1 is MNHEY and CDR2 SMNVEV (reference sequence). Sequenced material: memory CD8+ T cells sorted from blood. Stated subset: CD45RO+ cells pooled with CCR7-negative TemRA cells. J is TRBJ2-7 and V is TRBV27; 11 positions agree with TRBD2. The sequence derives from a man aged 25-45 years in good health. DNA of the CDR3: TGTGCCAGCAGTTTATCCCCGCGGAAAACTAGCGGGAGTTACGAGCAGTACTTC. Protein: CASSLSPRKTSGSYEQYF.